Below are 26 T cell receptor beta chains sequenced from a single sample in a study of T-cell memory formation after mild COVID-19. From the 5' RACE reads, TCRdb called clonotypes with MiXCR, one entry per CDR3 protein. The sample yields a few hundred thousand distinct CDR3 sequences, about a sixth seen once. Input material: PBMCs or a T cell subset sorted from them (not recorded which). The receptors were gathered from a man aged 18 to 29 who had mild COVID-19 (a few samples of this study predate the infection). Cell type and time point are not known.

As for this clonotype: The junction and the germline gene differ at one end; a read error may be behind it. V usage is TRBV7-7 and J usage is TRBJ2-5; either TRBD1 or TRBD2 may supply D (5 bases each). In germline, CDR1 is SSHAT, CDR2 FNYEAQ (reference sequence). The CDR3 length is 15 residues. CDR3 in amino acids: CASSATGTGFGTQYF. The CDR3 DNA reads TGTGCTAGCAGCGCTACCGGGACCGGTTTTGGGACCCAGTACTTC.

This CDR3 reads CASSLGGSYQETQYF. The CDR3 DNA reads TGCGCCAGCAGCTTGGGGGGGTCGTACCAAGAGACCCAGTACTTC. This chain uses TRBV5-1 with TRBJ2-5; D tentatively fits TRBD1 or TRBD2 (5 bases each). The CDR3 runs 15 residues. Germline CDR1 is SGHRS and CDR2 is YFSETQ. V lost 0 bases, J lost 0 bases, and 9 bases lay in between.

The table lists this clonotype with a count of one. The chain joins TRBV7-2 to TRBJ2-3; 9 nucleotides agree with TRBD1. This CDR3 has 15 residues. Trimming took 7 bases from V and 6 from J; bases not matched to a gene: 11. Looked up from germline, CDR1 is SGHTA and CDR2 is FQGNSA. DNA for the CDR3: TGTGCCAGCACTGTTCGACAGGGGGGGTCGGATACGCAGTATTTT. Residues: CASTVRQGGSDTQYF. Full variable domain (remainder filled in from reference TRBV7-2 and TRBJ2-3): GAGVSQSPSNKVTEKGKDVELRCDPISGHTALYWYRQSLGQGLEFLIYFQGNSAPDKSGLPSDRFSAERTGGSVSTLTIQRTQQEDSAVYLCASTVRQGGSDTQYFGPGTRLTVL.

This clonotype has ten or more counts. The J gene is TRBJ2-2, the V gene TRBV12-3 or TRBV12-4; D may be TRBD2 (7 bases). The CDR3 extends over 15 amino acids. With 6 bases removed from V and 1 base from J, the gap between germline ends came to 12 bases. The CDR3 sequence is CASSPRGGNTGELFF. The CDR3 DNA reads TGTGCCAGCAGCCCGAGGGGGGGGAACACCGGGGAGCTGTTTTTT.

V is TRBV9 and J is TRBJ2-1, with 8 bases identical to TRBD2. Trimming removed 0 bases from V and 4 bases from J; junction bases left unmatched: 3. From germline, CDR1 is SGDLS and CDR2 YYNGEE. The CDR3 totals 15 residues. CDR3 nucleotide sequence: TGTGCCAGCAGCGTAGGTAGCGGGGTTTACAATGAGCAGTTCTTC. Amino acid sequence: CASSVGSGVYNEQFF.

This clonotype has just a few counts. The V call is TRBV7-2, the J call TRBJ2-2; the match to TRBD1 covers 8 bases. The CDR3 has 16 residues. The V gene's germline CDR1 is SGHTA and CDR2 FQGNSA. V lost 3 bases to trimming and J lost 6 bases; unmatched junction nucleotides: 9. This CDR3 reads CASSLARTGNSGELFF. In DNA, the CDR3 is TGTGCCAGCAGCTTGGCTCGGACAGGGAATTCCGGGGAGCTGTTTTTT.

The chain has TRBV9 and TRBJ2-1, with 7 bases fitting TRBD2. This CDR3 has 14 amino acids. The trim removed 5 bases at V and 2 bases at J, leaving 4 bases unmatched. Germline V gene data show CDR1 as SGDLS and CDR2 as YYNGEE. The chain's CDR3 is CASSQSGAYNEQFF. As DNA, the CDR3 is TGTGCCAGCAGTCAAAGCGGGGCCTACAATGAGCAGTTCTTC. The variable domain in full, with the rest retrieved from reference TRBV9 and TRBJ2-1, is DSGVTQTPKHLITATGQRVTLRCSPRSGDLSVYWYQQSLDQGLQFLIQYYNGEERAKGNILERFSAQQFPDLHSELNLSSLELGDSALYFCASSQSGAYNEQFFGPGTRLTVL.

The rearrangement joins TRBV29-1 to TRBJ2-1; unclear D gene. The CDR3 runs to 15 residues. V was cut by 4 bases and J by 0 bases, with 13 bases left in between. CDR1 is SQVTM and CDR2 is ANQGSEA in the germline V gene. The CDR3 region has the DNA TGCAGCGTTGGGGGTACTAAGAGCTCCTACAATGAGCAGTTCTTC. Protein product: CSVGGTKSSYNEQFF.

The chain employs TRBV2 and TRBJ1-2; 7 bases are a match to TRBD1. V shed 4 bases, J shed 4 bases, and the junction held 6 bases outside the gene matches. The CDR3 spans 14 residues. Germline CDR1 SNHLY, CDR2 FYNNEI. The CDR3 coding sequence is TGTGCCAGCAGTGTCTCGCAGGGGGGCTATGGCTACACCTTC. It translates to CASSVSQGGYGYTF.

The chain employs TRBV5-1 and TRBJ2-3; D unclear. Per germline, CDR1 SGHRS and CDR2 YFSETQ. Trimming cost V 0 bases and J 3 bases, with 14 bases left between them. The CDR3 totals 16 residues. The CDR3 sequence is CASSLALRVGTDTQYF. The CDR3 DNA follows: TGCGCCAGCAGCTTGGCCCTTCGGGTAGGAACAGATACGCAGTATTTT.

The rearrangement joins TRBV4-3 to TRBJ2-5, with TRBD1 matching over 7 bases. Per the germline V gene, CDR1 is LGHNA and CDR2 is YSLEER. Trimming removed 4 bases from V and 3 bases from J; junction bases left unmatched: 8. The CDR3 loop spans 15 amino acids. CDR3 loop: CASSRVPDREETQYF. For the CDR3, the DNA is TGCGCCAGCAGCCGGGTCCCCGACAGGGAAGAGACCCAGTACTTC.

This clonotype was recorded at least ten times. CDR3 amino acids: CASSDQVPYF. The CDR3 DNA follows: TGTGCCAGCAGTGACCAGGTCCCGTACTTC. The rearrangement joins TRBV2 to TRBJ2-4; D not resolved. V was pared by 3 bases and J by 15 bases, with 9 bases between. CDR3 length: 10 residues. Germline CDR1 SNHLY, CDR2 FYNNEI.

This clonotype was found a few times. The chain links TRBV5-1 to TRBJ2-5, with TRBD1 matching 7 bases. The ends lost 4 bases at V and 2 bases at J; junction bases unmatched: 8. Germline assignment: CDR1 SGHRS and CDR2 YFSETQ. The CDR3 extends over 15 amino acids. The CDR3 DNA reads TGCGCCAGCAGCCCGGGGACAGCGGATCAAGAGACCCAGTACTTC. This encodes CASSPGTADQETQYF.

This rearrangement joins TRBV7-9 to TRBJ2-1; D is ambiguous. CDR3 length equals 14 residues. V was clipped by 1 base and J by 8 bases, with 12 bases between them. Germline V gene lookup returns CDR1 SEHNR and CDR2 FQNEAQ (reference sequence). CDR3 loop: CASSLDLGMDEQFF. CDR3 nucleotide sequence: TGTGCCAGCAGCTTAGATCTGGGGATGGATGAGCAGTTCTTC.

This clonotype was observed a few times. This chain uses TRBV5-1 with TRBJ2-7; a possible D gene is TRBD2 (5 bases). V was cut by 4 bases and J by 4 bases, with 9 bases left in between. The CDR3 is 12 residues long. Germline CDR1 and CDR2: SGHRS and YFSETQ. The CDR3 sequence is CASSEGGYEQYF. The CDR3 DNA follows: TGCGCCAGCAGCGAGGGTGGGTACGAGCAGTACTTC.

The chain joins TRBV5-5 to TRBJ2-3; 8 positions match TRBD2. Germline CDR1 is SGHKS and CDR2 is YYEKEE (reference sequence). After removal of 2 bases from V and 4 bases from J, the junction contained 6 bases not matched to a gene. The CDR3 sequence is 15 residues long. CDR3 coding DNA: TGTGCCAGCAGCTTCGGGGGGGCGTCCTCAGATACGCAGTATTTT. It specifies CASSFGGASSDTQYF.

This chain joins TRBV5-1 and TRBJ2-2, with TRBD1 identical over 10 bases. This CDR3 region has 14 residues. Germline loops: CDR1 SGHRS, CDR2 YFSETQ. V shed 8 bases, J shed 3 bases, and the junction held 4 bases outside the gene matches. The CDR3 DNA follows: TGCGCCAGTAGACAGGGGGCGCACACCGGGGAGCTGTTTTTT. It yields the protein CASRQGAHTGELFF.

The sample holds a few counts of this clonotype. The chain recombines TRBV7-9 with TRBJ2-4; 11 nucleotides line up with TRBD1. CDR3 length: 14 amino acids. Trimming removed 4 bases from V and 8 bases from J; junction bases left unmatched: 4. CDR1 and CDR2 (germline): SEHNR, FQNEAQ (reference sequence). DNA of the CDR3: TGTGCCAGCAGCTCTGGACAGGGGGCGGACATTCAGTACTTC. It yields the protein CASSSGQGADIQYF.

This chain links TRBV29-1 with TRBJ2-1; 10 bases are shared with TRBD2. J gave up 8 bases and V 6 bases, and 7 bases lay outside the gene matches. Germline CDR1 SQVTM, CDR2 ANQGSEA. The CDR3 has 13 amino acids. The CDR3 is CSVDASGGDEQFF. CDR3 DNA: TGCAGCGTAGACGCTAGCGGGGGCGATGAGCAGTTCTTC.

The genes are TRBV4-2 and TRBJ2-2; D remains ambiguous. The CDR3 runs to 14 residues. Germline V gene lookup returns CDR1 LGHNA and CDR2 YNFKEQ. The V end was cut by 0 bases, the J end by 5 bases, with 7 bases between. The chain's CDR3 is CASSQERITGELFF. Here the CDR3 DNA reads TGTGCCAGCAGCCAAGAGCGGATTACCGGGGAGCTGTTTTTT.

In this sample, this clonotype turned up a few times. This chain joins TRBV29-1 and TRBJ2-5; 10 bases are a match to TRBD1. The germline V gene encodes CDR1 SQVTM and CDR2 ANQGSEA. The CDR3 contains 13 residues. The junction had 8 bases not matched to a gene; V was cut back by 8 bases and J by 5 bases. CDR3 sequence (DNA): TGCAGCCCCCAAGACAGGGGGCCGGAGACCCAGTACTTC. Translated: CSPQDRGPETQYF.

In this sample, this clonotype turned up a few times. This chain uses TRBV4-1 with TRBJ1-2, with a tentative D call TRBD1 (6 bases). Per germline, CDR1 MGHRA and CDR2 YSYEKL. This CDR3 spans 18 amino acids. V was shortened by 0 bases and J by 2 bases, with 19 bases between the two germline ends. CDR3 residues: CASSQESPRTTGNYGYTF. CDR3 DNA: TGCGCCAGCAGCCAAGAATCTCCCCGGACCACAGGGAACTATGGCTACACCTTC.

This clonotype was found many times. The J gene is TRBJ2-1, the V gene TRBV5-1, with TRBD1 matching 8 bases. The CDR3 has 16 amino acids. Per the germline V gene, CDR1 is SGHRS and CDR2 is YFSETQ. V lost 4 bases and J lost 2; bases outside the gene matches: 8. The CDR3 DNA sequence: TGCGCCAGCAGCCCGGGGTGGACAGGGACCTACAATGAGCAGTTCTTC. The encoded protein is CASSPGWTGTYNEQFF.

This clonotype was counted between two and nine times. The genes are TRBV12-3 or TRBV12-4 and TRBJ1-5; the match to TRBD1 covers 8 bases. Trimming at V came to 5 bases and at J to 7 bases, leaving 10 bases not matched to a gene. The CDR3 loop spans 15 amino acids. CDR3 residues: CASSPRTGPGQPQHF. DNA for the CDR3: TGTGCCAGCAGTCCTCGGACAGGGCCGGGACAGCCCCAGCATTTT.

This clonotype was found many times. V usage is TRBV4-2 and J usage is TRBJ2-6; tentative D call: TRBD1 (6 bases). Trimming pared 0 bases from V and 4 bases from J, leaving 10 bases between. CDR1 is LGHNA, CDR2 YNFKEQ, per germline. This CDR3 has 16 residues. CDR3 nucleotides: TGTGCCAGCAGCCAAGAAGCAGGGGACGGGGCCAACGTCCTGACTTTC. It translates to CASSQEAGDGANVLTF.

Only a few counts were recorded for this clonotype. The genes are TRBV29-1 and TRBJ2-4; 7 positions match TRBD1. The CDR3 loop spans 14 amino acids. Trimming took 4 bases from V and 9 from J; bases not matched to a gene: 12. Germline CDR1 reads SQVTM; CDR2 reads ANQGSEA. The DNA for the CDR3 is TGCAGCGTTGCGTCCCGGGACAGTTCTGGCATTCAGTACTTC. Amino acids: CSVASRDSSGIQYF. Combining the CDR3 with reference TRBV29-1 and TRBJ2-4 gives the whole variable domain SAVISQKPSRDICQRGTSLTIQCQVDSQVTMMFWYRQQPGQSLTLIATANQGSEATYESGFVIDKFPISRPNLTFSTLTVSNMSPEDSSIYLCSVASRDSSGIQYFGAGTRLSVL.